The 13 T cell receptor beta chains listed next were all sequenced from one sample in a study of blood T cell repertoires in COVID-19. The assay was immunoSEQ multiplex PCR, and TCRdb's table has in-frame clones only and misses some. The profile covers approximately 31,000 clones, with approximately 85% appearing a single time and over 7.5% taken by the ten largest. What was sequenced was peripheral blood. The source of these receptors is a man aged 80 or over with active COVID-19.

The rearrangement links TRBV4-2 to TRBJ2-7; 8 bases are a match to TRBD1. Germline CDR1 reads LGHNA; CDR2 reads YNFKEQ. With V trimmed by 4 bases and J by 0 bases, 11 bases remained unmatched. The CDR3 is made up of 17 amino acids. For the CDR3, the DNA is TGTGCCAGCAGCCCTTGGGGAACCGGGACAGGCTCCTACGAGCAGTACTTC. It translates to CASSPWGTGTGSYEQYF.

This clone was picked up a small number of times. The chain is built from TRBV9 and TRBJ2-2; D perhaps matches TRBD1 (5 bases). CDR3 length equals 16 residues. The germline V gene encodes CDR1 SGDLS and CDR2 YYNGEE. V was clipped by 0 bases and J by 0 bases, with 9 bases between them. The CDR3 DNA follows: TGTGCCAGCAGCGTAGATGGGGCACCGAACACCGGGGAGCTGTTTTTT. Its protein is CASSVDGAPNTGELFF. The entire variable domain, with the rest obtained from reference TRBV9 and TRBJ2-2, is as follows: DSGVTQTPKHLITATGQRVTLRCSPRSGDLSVYWYQQSLDQGLQFLIQYYNGEERAKGNILERFSAQQFPDLHSELNLSSLELGDSALYFCASSVDGAPNTGELFFGEGSRLTVL.

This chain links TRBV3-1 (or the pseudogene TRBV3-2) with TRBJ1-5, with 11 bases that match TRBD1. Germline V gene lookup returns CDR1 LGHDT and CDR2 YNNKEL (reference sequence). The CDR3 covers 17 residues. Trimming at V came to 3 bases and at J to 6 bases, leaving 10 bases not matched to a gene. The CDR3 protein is CASSQDNRDRGSQPQHF. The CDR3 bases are TGTGCCAGCAGCCAGGACAACCGGGACAGGGGGTCTCAGCCCCAGCATTTT.

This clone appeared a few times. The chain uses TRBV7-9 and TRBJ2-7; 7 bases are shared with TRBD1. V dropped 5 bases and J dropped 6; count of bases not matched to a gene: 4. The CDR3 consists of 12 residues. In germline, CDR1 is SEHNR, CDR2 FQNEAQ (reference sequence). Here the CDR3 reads CASSAQGFEQYF. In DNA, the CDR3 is TGTGCCAGCAGCGCACAGGGGTTCGAGCAGTACTTC. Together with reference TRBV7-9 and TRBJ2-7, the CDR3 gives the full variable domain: DTGVSQNPRHKITKRGQNVTFRCDPISEHNRLYWYRQTLGQGPEFLTYFQNEAQLEKSRLLSDRFSAERPKGSFSTLEIQRTEQGDSAMYLCASSAQGFEQYFGPGTRLTVT.

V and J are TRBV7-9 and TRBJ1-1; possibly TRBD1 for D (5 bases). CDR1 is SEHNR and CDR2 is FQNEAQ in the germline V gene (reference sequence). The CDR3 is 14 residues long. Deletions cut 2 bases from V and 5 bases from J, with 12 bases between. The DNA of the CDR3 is TGTGCCAGCAGCTTATTTTCGGGGGGGACTGAAGCTTTCTTT. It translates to CASSLFSGGTEAFF. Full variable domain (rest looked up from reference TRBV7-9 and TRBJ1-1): DTGVSQNPRHKITKRGQNVTFRCDPISEHNRLYWYRQTLGQGPEFLTYFQNEAQLEKSRLLSDRFSAERPKGSFSTLEIQRTEQGDSAMYLCASSLFSGGTEAFFGQGTRLTVV.

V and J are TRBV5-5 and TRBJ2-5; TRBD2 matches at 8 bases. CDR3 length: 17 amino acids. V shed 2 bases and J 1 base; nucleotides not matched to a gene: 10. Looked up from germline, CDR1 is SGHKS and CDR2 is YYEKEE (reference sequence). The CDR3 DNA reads TGTGCCAGCAGCTTCCAACTGAGCGGGGGCGGCCAAGAGACCCAGTACTTC. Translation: CASSFQLSGGGQETQYF.

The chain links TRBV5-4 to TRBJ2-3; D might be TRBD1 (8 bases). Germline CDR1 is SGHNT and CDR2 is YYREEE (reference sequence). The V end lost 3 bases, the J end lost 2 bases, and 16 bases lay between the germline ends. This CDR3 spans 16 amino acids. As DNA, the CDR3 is TGTGCCAGCAGCTACACAACAGGGGGGGTCACAGATACGCAGTATTTT. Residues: CASSYTTGGVTDTQYF.

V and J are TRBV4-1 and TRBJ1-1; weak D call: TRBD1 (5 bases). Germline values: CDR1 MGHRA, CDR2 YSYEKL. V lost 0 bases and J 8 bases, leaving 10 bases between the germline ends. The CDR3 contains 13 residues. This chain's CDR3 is CASSQDQHREAFF. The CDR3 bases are TGCGCCAGCAGCCAAGATCAGCACAGGGAAGCTTTCTTT.

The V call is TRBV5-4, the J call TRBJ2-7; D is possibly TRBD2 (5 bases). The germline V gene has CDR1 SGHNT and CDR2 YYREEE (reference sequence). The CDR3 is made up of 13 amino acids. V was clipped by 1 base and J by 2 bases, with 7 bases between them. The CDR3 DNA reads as TGTGCCAGCAGCTTGATGACTACCTACGAGCAGTACTTC. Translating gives CASSLMTTYEQYF. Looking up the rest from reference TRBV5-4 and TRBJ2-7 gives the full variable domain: ETGVTQSPTHLIKTRGQQVTLRCSSQSGHNTVSWYQQALGQGPQFIFQYYREEENGRGNFPPRFSGLQFPNYSSELNVNALELDDSALYLCASSLMTTYEQYFGPGTRLTVT.

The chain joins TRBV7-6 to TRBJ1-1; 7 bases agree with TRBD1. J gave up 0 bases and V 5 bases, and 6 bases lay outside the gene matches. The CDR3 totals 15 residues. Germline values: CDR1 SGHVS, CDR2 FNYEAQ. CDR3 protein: CASSAGTDMNTEAFF. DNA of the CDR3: TGTGCCAGCAGCGCCGGGACAGACATGAACACTGAAGCTTTCTTT. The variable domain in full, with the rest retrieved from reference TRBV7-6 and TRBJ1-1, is GAGVSQSPRYKVTKRGQDVALRCDPISGHVSLYWYRQALGQGPEFLTYFNYEAQQDKSGLPNDRFSAERPEGSISTLTIQRTEQRDSAMYRCASSAGTDMNTEAFFGQGTRLTVV.

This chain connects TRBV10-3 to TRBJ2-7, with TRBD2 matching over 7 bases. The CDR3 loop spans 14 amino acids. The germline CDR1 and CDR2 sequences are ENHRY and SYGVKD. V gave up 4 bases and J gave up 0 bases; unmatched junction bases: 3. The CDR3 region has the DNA TGTGCCATCAGTGGGGACTACGTCTCCTACGAGCAGTACTTC. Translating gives CAISGDYVSYEQYF.

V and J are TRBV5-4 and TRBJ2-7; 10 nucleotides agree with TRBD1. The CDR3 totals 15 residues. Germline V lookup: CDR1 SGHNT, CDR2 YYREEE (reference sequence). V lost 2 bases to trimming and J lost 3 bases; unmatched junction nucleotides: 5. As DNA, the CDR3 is TGTGCCAGCAGCTTTACAGGGGACAGGGGCTACGAGCAGTACTTC. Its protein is CASSFTGDRGYEQYF. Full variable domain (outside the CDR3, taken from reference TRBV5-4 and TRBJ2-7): ETGVTQSPTHLIKTRGQQVTLRCSSQSGHNTVSWYQQALGQGPQFIFQYYREEENGRGNFPPRFSGLQFPNYSSELNVNALELDDSALYLCASSFTGDRGYEQYFGPGTRLTVT.

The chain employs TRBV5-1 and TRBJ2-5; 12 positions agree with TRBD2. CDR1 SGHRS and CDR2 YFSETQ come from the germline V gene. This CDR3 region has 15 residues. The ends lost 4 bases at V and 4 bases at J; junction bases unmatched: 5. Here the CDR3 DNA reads TGCGCCAGCAGCACTAGCGGGGGGCAGGGAGAGACCCAGTACTTC. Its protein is CASSTSGGQGETQYF.